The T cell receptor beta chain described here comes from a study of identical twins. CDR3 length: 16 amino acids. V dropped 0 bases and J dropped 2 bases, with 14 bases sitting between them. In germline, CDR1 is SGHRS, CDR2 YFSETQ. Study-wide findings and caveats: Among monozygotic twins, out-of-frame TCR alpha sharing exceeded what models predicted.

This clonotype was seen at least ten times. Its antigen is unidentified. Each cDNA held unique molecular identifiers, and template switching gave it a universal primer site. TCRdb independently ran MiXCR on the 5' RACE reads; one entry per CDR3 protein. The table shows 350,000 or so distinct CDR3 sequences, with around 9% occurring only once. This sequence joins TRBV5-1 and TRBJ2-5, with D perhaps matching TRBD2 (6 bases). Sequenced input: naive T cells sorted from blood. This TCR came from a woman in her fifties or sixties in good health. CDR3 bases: TGCGCCAGCAGCTTGGTTGGTGGCGGGGTTCAAGAGACCCAGTACTTC. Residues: CASSLVGGGVQETQYF.